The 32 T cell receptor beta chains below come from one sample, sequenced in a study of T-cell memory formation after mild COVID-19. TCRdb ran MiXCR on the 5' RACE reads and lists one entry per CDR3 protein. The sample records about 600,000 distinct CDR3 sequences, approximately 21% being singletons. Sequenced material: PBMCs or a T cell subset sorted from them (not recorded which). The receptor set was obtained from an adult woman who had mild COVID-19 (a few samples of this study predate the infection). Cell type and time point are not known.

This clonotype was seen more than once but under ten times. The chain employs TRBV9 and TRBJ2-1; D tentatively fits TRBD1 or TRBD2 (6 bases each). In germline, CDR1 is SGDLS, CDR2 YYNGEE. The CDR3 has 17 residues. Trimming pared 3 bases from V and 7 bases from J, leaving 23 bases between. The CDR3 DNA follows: TGTGCCAGCAGCGCCACCCCCCATAGCGGAGGGGGGAATGAGCAGTTCTTC. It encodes CASSATPHSGGGNEQFF.

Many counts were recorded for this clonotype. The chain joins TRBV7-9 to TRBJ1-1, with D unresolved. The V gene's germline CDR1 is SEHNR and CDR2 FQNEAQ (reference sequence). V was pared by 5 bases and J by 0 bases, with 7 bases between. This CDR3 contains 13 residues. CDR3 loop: CASSGLMNTEAFF. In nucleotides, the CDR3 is TGTGCCAGCAGCGGATTAATGAACACTGAAGCTTTCTTT. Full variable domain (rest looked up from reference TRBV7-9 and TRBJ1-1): DTGVSQNPRHKITKRGQNVTFRCDPISEHNRLYWYRQTLGQGPEFLTYFQNEAQLEKSRLLSDRFSAERPKGSFSTLEIQRTEQGDSAMYLCASSGLMNTEAFFGQGTRLTVV.

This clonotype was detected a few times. Here the CDR3 DNA reads TGTGCCAGCAGCTTTTATTCGGGCTCAGGGGGTCTATCCTACACCTTC. As protein: CASSFYSGSGGLSYTF. The chain carries TRBV7-2 and TRBJ1-2; 7 bases are a match to TRBD1. V was pared by 3 bases and J by 10 bases, with 17 bases of the junction left unmatched. CDR1 and CDR2 from the germline V gene are SGHTA and FQGNSA. CDR3 size: 16 residues.

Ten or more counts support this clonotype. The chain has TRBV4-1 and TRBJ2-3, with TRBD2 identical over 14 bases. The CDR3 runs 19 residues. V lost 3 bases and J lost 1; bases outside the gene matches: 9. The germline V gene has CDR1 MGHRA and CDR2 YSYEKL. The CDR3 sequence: CASSQTGRGLAGGTDTQYF. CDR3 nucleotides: TGCGCCAGCAGCCAGACCGGCCGGGGACTAGCGGGAGGCACAGATACGCAGTATTTT.

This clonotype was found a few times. CDR3 nucleotides: TGTGCCAGCAGCTCCGGACTAGCGGGAAACACCGGGGAGCTGTTTTTT. Its translation: CASSSGLAGNTGELFF. The rearrangement uses TRBV11-3 and TRBJ2-2; 12 bases are a match to TRBD2. The CDR3 has 16 amino acids. Germline-derived CDR1 and CDR2 are SGHNT and YENEEA. J lost 2 bases, V lost 4 bases, and 2 bases had no gene match.

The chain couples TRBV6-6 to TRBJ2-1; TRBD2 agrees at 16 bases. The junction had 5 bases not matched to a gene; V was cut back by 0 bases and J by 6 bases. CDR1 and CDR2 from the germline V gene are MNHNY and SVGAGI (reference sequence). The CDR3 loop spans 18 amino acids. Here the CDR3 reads CASSYSIGTSGRVNEQFF. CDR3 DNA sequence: TGTGCCAGCAGTTACTCGATTGGGACTAGCGGGAGGGTCAATGAGCAGTTCTTC.

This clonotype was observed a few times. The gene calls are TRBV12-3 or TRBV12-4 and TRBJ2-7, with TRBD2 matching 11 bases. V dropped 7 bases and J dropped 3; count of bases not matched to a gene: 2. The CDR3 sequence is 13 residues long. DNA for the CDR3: TGTGCCAGCAAGACTAGCGGGATCTACGAGCAGTACTTC. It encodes CASKTSGIYEQYF.

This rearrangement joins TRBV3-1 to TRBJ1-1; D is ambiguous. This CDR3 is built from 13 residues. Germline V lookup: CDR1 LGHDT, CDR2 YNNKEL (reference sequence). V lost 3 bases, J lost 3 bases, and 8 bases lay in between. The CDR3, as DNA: TGTGCCAGCAGCCACGTAACAGACACTGAAGCTTTCTTT. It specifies CASSHVTDTEAFF.

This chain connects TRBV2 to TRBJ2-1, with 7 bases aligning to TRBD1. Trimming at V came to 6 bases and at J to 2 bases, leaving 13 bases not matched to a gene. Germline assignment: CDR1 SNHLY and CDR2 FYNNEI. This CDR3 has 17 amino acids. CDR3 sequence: CASSLLGTALTYNEQFF. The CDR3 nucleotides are TGTGCCAGCAGCCTCTTAGGGACAGCGCTTACCTACAATGAGCAGTTCTTC.

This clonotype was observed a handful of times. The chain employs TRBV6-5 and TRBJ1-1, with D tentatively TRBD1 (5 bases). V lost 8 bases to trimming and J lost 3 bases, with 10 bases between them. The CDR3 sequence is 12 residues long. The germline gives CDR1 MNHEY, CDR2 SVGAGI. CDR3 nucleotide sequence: TGTGCCAGCGCAAGGGGCGACACTGAAGCTTTCTTT. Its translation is CASARGDTEAFF.

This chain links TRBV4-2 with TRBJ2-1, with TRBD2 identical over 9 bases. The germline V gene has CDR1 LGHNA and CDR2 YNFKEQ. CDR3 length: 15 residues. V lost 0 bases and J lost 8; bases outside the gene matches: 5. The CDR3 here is CASSQEAGGAHEQFF. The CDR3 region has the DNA TGTGCCAGCAGCCAAGAGGCGGGAGGGGCCCATGAGCAGTTCTTC.

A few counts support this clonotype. The CDR3 DNA is TGTGCCAGCAGCTTGGTAACTAGCGGGGCAGATACGCAGTATTTT. Translating gives CASSLVTSGADTQYF. The chain is built from TRBV5-4 and TRBJ2-3, with TRBD2 matching over 10 bases. The germline gives CDR1 SGHNT, CDR2 YYREEE (reference sequence). Trimming took 0 bases from V and 4 from J; bases not matched to a gene: 2. This CDR3 spans 15 amino acids.

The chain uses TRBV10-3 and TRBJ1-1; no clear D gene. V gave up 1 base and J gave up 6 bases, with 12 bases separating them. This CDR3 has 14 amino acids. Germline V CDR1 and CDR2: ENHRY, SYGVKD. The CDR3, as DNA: TGTGCCATCAGTGAGTTGCTCGCTGCCCCTGAAGCTTTCTTT. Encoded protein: CAISELLAAPEAFF.

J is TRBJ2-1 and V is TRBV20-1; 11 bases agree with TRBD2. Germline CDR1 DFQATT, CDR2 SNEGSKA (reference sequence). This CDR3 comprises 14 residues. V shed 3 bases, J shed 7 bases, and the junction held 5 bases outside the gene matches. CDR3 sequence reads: CSARPGLAVNEQFF. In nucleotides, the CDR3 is TGCAGTGCTAGGCCGGGACTAGCGGTGAATGAGCAGTTCTTC.

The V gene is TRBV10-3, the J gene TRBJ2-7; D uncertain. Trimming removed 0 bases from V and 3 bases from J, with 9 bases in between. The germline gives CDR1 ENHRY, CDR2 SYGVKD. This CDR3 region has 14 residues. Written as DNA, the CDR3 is TGTGCCATCAGTGAGTCCGGACCGAACTACGAGCAGTACTTC. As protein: CAISESGPNYEQYF.

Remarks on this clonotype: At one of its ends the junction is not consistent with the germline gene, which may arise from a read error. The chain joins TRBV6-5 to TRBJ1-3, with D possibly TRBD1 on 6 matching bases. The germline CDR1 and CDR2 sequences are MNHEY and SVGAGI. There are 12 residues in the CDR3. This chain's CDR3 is CASSTNREAVFF. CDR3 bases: TGTGCCAGCAGTACCAACAGGGAAGCTGTGTTTTTT.

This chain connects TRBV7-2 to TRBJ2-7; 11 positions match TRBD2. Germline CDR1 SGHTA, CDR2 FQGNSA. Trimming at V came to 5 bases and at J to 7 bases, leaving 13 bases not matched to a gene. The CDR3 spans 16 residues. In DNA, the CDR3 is TGTGCCAGCAGCCCTAGCGGGGGGCTGAGGAGGGGTGAGCAGTACTTC. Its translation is CASSPSGGLRRGEQYF. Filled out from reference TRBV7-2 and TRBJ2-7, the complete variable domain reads GAGVSQSPSNKVTEKGKDVELRCDPISGHTALYWYRQSLGQGLEFLIYFQGNSAPDKSGLPSDRFSAERTGGSVSTLTIQRTQQEDSAVYLCASSPSGGLRRGEQYFGPGTRLTVT.

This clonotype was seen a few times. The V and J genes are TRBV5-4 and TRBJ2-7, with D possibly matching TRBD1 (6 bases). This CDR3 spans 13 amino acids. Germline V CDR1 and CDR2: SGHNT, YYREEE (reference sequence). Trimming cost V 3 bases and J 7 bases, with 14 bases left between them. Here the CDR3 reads CASSSSGVREQYF. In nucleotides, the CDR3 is TGTGCCAGCAGCTCCTCAGGGGTCCGGGAGCAGTACTTC.

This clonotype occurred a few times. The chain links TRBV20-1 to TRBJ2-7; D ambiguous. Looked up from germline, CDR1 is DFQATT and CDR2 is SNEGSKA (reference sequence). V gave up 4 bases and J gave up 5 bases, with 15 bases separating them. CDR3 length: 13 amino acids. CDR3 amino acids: CSAMRTEGNEQYF. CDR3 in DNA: TGCAGTGCTATGAGGACGGAAGGGAACGAGCAGTACTTC.

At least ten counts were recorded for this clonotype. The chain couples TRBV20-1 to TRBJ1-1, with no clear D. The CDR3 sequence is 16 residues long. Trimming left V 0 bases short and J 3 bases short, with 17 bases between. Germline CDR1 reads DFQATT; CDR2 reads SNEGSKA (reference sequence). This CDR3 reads CSARDHLMGMDTEAFF. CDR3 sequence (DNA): TGCAGTGCTAGAGATCACCTTATGGGGATGGACACTGAAGCTTTCTTT.

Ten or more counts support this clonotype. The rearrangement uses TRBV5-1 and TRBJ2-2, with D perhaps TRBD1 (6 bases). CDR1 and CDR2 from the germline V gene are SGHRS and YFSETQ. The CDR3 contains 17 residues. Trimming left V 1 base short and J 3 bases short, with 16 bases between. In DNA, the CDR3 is TGCGCCAGCAGCTTGTTGGCAGGGGTTGTGGACACCGGGGAGCTGTTTTTT. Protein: CASSLLAGVVDTGELFF. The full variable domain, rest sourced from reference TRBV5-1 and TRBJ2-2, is KAGVTQTPRYLIKTRGQQVTLSCSPISGHRSVSWYQQTPGQGLQFLFEYFSETQRNKGNFPGRFSGRQFSNSRSEMNVSTLELGDSALYLCASSLLAGVVDTGELFFGEGSRLTVL.

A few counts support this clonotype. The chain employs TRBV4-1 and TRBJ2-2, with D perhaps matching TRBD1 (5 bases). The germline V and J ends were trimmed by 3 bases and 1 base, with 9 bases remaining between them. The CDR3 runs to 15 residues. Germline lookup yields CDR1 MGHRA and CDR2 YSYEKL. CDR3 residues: CASSHQGRNTGELFF. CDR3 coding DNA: TGCGCCAGCAGCCATCAGGGAAGGAACACCGGGGAGCTGTTTTTT.

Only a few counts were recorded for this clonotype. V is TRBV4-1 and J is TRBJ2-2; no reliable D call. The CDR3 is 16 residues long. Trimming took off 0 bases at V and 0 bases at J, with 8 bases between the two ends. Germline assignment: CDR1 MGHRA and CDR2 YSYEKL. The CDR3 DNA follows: TGCGCCAGCAGCCAAGATCGAGTAGCGAACACCGGGGAGCTGTTTTTT. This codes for CASSQDRVANTGELFF.

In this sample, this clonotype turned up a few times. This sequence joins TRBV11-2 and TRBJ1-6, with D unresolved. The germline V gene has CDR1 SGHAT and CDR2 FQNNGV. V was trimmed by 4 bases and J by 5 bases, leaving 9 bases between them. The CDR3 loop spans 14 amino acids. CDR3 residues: CASSSGLNNSPLHF. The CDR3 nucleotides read TGTGCCAGCAGCTCCGGACTGAATAATTCACCCCTCCACTTT. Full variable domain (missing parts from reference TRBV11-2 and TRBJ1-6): EAGVAQSPRYKIIEKRQSVAFWCNPISGHATLYWYQQILGQGPKLLIQFQNNGVVDDSQLPKDRFSAERLKGVDSTLKIQPAKLEDSAVYLCASSSGLNNSPLHFGNGTRLTVT.

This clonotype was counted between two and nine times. The CDR3 spells CASIDATGELFF. The CDR3 nucleotides are TGCGCCAGCATTGATGCGACCGGGGAGCTGTTTTTT. The chain employs TRBV4-1 and TRBJ2-2; D remains ambiguous. The CDR3 is 12 residues long. Per the germline V gene, CDR1 is MGHRA and CDR2 is YSYEKL. Between the trimmed V and J ends, which lost 7 bases and 5 bases, there was a span of 8 bases.

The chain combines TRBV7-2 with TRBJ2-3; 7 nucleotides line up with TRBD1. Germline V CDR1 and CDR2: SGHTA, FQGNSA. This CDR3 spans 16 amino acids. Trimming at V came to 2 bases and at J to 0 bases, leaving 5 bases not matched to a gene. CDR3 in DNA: TGTGCCAGCAGCTTATTGGGGACAGCTAGCACAGATACGCAGTATTTT. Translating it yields CASSLLGTASTDTQYF.

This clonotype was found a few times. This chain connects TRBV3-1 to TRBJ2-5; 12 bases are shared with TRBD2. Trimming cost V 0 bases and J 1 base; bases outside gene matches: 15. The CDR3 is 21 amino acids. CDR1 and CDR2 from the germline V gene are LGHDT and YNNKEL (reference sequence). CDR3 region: CASSQDFRGLAGISLQETQYF. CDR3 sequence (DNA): TGTGCCAGCAGCCAAGATTTTCGCGGACTAGCGGGAATCTCCCTCCAAGAGACCCAGTACTTC.

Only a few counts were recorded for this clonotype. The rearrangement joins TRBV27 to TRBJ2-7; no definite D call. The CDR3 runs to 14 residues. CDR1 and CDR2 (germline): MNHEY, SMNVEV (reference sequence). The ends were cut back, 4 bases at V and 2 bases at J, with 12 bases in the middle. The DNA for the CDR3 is TGTGCCAGCAGTTCCATCGCCTCCACCTACGAGCAGTACTTC. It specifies CASSSIASTYEQYF.

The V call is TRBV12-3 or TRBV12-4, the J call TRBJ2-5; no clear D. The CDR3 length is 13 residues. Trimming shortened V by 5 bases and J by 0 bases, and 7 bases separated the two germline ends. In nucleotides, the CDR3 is TGTGCCAGCAGTAGTCGGTACCAAGAGACCCAGTACTTC. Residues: CASSSRYQETQYF.

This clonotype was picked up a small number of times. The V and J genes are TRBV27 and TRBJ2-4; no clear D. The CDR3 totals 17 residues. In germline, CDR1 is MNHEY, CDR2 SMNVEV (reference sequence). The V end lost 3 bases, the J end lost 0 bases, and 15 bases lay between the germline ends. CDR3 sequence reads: CASSFRFTDLAKNIQYF. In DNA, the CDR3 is TGTGCCAGCAGTTTCCGATTCACAGATCTAGCCAAAAACATTCAGTACTTC.

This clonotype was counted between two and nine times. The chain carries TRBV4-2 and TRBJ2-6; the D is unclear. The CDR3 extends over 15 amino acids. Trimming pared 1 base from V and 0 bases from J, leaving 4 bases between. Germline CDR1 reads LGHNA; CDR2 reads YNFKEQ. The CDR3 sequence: CASSQGISGANVLTF. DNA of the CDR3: TGTGCCAGCAGCCAAGGCATCTCTGGGGCCAACGTCCTGACTTTC.

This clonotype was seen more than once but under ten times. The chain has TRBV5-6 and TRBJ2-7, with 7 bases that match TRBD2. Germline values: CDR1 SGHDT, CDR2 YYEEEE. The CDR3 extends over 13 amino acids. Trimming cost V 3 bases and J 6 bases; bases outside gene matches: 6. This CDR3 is CASSSGWGGEQYF. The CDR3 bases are TGTGCCAGCAGCTCGGGATGGGGGGGCGAGCAGTACTTC.